This T cell receptor (beta chain) came from a study of human T cells and chemical hapten exposure. In the study overall: The use of 2% DPC on approximately 2 cm by approximately 2 cm of upper inner arm skin constituted sensitization.

This clonotype was seen only a few times. Time point noted: patch test 3, about 24 weeks after DPC sensitization. Specified treatment: therapeutic diphenylcyclopropenone sensitization with weekly scalp DPC. The CDR3 sequence is 12 residues long. Germline CDR1 SGHVS, CDR2 FQNEAQ. V lost 6 bases and J lost 6, with 12 bases in between. The library tagged individual cDNA molecules with unique molecular identifiers. TCRdb reprocessed the RACE reads via MiXCR and lists one record per CDR3 protein. In the table there are tens of thousands of distinct CDR3 sequences, around an eighth of which are singletons. This receptor was identified in a man under 40 with alopecia areata. Some clones in this sample may be carry-over from other donors' samples. The sequenced sample was whole blood, obtained in connection with sensitization to the hapten diphenylcyclopropenone (DPC). V and J are TRBV7-8 and TRBJ2-7; D is ambiguous. CDR3 bases: TGTGCCAGCAGTTATTACATTAGCGAGCAGTACTTC. It is translated as CASSYYISEQYF.